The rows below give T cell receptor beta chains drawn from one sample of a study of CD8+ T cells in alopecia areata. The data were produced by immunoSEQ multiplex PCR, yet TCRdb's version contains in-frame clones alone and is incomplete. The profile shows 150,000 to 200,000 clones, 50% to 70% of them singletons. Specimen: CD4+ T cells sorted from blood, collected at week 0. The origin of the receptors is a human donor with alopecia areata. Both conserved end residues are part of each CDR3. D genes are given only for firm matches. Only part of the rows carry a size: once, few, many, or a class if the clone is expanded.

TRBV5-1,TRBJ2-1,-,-,TGCGCCAGCAGCCTCGGGACTCCCCCTTTTCAGCAGTTCTTC,CASSLGTPPFQQFF
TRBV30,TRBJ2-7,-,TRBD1,TGTGCCTGGCGTAAGGGGGCAACCTACGAGCAGTACTTC,CAWRKGATYEQYF
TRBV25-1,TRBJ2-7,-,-,TGTGCCAGCAGCTCCCTCACCGGGGGCGAGCAGTACTTC,CASSSLTGGEQYF
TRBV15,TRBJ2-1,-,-,TGTGCCACCAGCAGGATCAACAATGAGCAGTTCTTC,CATSRINNEQFF
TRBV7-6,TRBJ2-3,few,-,TGTGCCAGCAGCTTAGAGGCCAGGGCAACAGATACGCAGTATTTT,CASSLEARATDTQYF
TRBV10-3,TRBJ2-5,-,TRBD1,TGTGCCATCAGTGAATCCCTGACAGGGTCAGAGACCCAGTACTTC,CAISESLTGSETQYF
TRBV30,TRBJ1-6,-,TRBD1,TGTGCCTGGACAGGGGGCGATTCACCCCTCCACTTT,CAWTGGDSPLHF
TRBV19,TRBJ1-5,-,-,TGTGCCAGTAGTTACCGGGGGTATAGCAATCAGCCCCAGCATTTT,CASSYRGYSNQPQHF
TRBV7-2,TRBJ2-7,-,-,TGTGCCAGCAGCCGGACGGACTACGAGCAGTACTTC,CASSRTDYEQYF
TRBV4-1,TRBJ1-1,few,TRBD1,TGCGCCAGCAGCCAAATTTCAGGGGGAGAAGCTTTCTTT,CASSQISGGEAFF
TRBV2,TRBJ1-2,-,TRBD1,TGTGCCAGCGACGGACAGGGACTTTATGGCTACACCTTC,CASDGQGLYGYTF
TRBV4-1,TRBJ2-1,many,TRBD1,TGCGCCAGCAGCCAAGGACCTCAGGGGGTAGTTAACAATGAGCAGTTCTTC,CASSQGPQGVVNNEQFF
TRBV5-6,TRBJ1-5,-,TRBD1,TGTGCCAGCAGCCCCCGGGACAGCATGTATCAGCCCCAGCATTTT,CASSPRDSMYQPQHF
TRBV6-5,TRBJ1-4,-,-,TGTGCCAGCAGTTCCTGGTCAACTAATGAAAAACTGTTTTTT,CASSSWSTNEKLFF
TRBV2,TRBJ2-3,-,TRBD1,TGTGCCAGAGGGACAGGGTCAGATACGCAGTATTTT,CARGTGSDTQYF
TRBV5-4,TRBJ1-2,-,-,TGTGCCAGCACCATGGGACATACTAACTATGGCTACACCTTC,CASTMGHTNYGYTF
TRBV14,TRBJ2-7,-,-,TGTGCCAGCAGCCAACAAACGCTGTCCTACGAGCAGTACTTC,CASSQQTLSYEQYF
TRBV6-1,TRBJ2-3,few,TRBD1,TGTGCCAGCAGCGGGAGGACAGGGGTAGATACGCAGTATTTT,CASSGRTGVDTQYF
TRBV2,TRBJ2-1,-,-,TGTGCCAGCAGCGGCTACAATGAGCAGTTCTTC,CASSGYNEQFF
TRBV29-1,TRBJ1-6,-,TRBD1,TGCAGCGGAAAAACAGGGGCAGATTCACCCCTCCACTTT,CSGKTGADSPLHF
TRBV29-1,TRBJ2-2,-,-,TGCAGCGTTGACGGGACCGGGGAGCTGTTTTTT,CSVDGTGELFF
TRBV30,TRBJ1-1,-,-,TGTGCCTGGACGAGGGGAAGGAACACTGAAGCTTTCTTT,CAWTRGRNTEAFF
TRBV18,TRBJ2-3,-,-,TGTGCCAGCTCACCCCAGCTCGTGGGCACAGATACGCAGTATTTT,CASSPQLVGTDTQYF